This T cell receptor beta chain was retrieved from a study of radiotherapy plus CTLA-4 blockade in lung cancer. Points from the study as a whole: Together with interferon-beta, which increased in serum after radiation, early dynamic changes in blood T cell clones were reportedly the best predictors of response.

Libraries were prepared by immunoSEQ multiplex PCR; TCRdb keeps only in-frame clonotypes and omits some of them. Here the sample spans tens of thousands of clones, about four fifths being singletons. The V gene's germline CDR1 is MDHEN and CDR2 SYDVKM. With 5 bases clipped from V and 4 bases from J, the junction kept 8 bases outside the gene matches. This CDR3 is built from 15 residues. As to this clone: The antigen is not known.

The starting material was peripheral blood, obtained from a patient treated with radiotherapy plus ipilimumab. The sequence was collected from a human donor with non-small cell lung cancer who had a partial response to radiotherapy plus ipilimumab. Some clones in this sample may be carry-over from other donors' samples. V gene TRBV28 combines with J gene TRBJ2-1; TRBD2 matches 7 bases. CDR3 nucleotide sequence: TGTGCCAGCAGTATAGCTAGCGGAGGTTACAATGAGCAGTTCTTC. It yields the protein CASSIASGGYNEQFF. Full variable domain (rest looked up from reference TRBV28 and TRBJ2-1): DVKVTQSSRYLVKRTGEKVFLECVQDMDHENMFWYRQDPGLGLRLIYFSYDVKMKEKGDIPEGYSVSREKKERFSLILESASTNQTSMYLCASSIASGGYNEQFFGPGTRLTVL.